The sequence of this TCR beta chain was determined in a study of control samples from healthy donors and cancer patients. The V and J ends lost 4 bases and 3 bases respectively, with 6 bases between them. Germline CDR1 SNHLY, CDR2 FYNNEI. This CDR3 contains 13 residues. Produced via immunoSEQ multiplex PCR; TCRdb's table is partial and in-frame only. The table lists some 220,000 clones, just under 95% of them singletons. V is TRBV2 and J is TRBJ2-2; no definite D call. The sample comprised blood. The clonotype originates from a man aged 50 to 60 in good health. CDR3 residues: CASSADYTGELFF. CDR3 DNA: TGTGCCAGCAGTGCCGATTACACCGGGGAGCTGTTTTTT. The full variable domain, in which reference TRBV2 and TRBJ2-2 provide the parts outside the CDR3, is EPEVTQTPSHQVTQMGQEVILRCVPISNHLYFYWYRQILGQKVEFLVSFYNNEISEKSEIFDDQFSVERPDGSNFTLKIRSTKLEDSAMYFCASSADYTGELFFGEGSRLTVL.